These T cell receptor beta chains were read from a single sample in a study of cytomegalovirus exposure and HLA in healthy donors. TCRdb's copy holds only in-frame clones and misses some; the assay was immunoSEQ multiplex PCR. The sample has more than 110,000 clones, about 80% seen once. Sequenced input: PBMCs. The receptors come from a male donor in good health and CMV-seronegative. The CDR3 runs from the conserved cysteine through the conserved F or W. Fields, in order: V gene, J gene, CDR3 protein.

>TRBV4-3|TRBJ1-1
CASSQDPETEAFF
>TRBV11-2|TRBJ2-2
CASSLELAGVTGELFF
>TRBV19|TRBJ1-4
CASIEGTANEKLFF
>TRBV1|TRBJ2-3
CTSSPGGGHGTDTQYF
>TRBV7-2|TRBJ1-5
CASTGTGTGQPQHF
>TRBV7-2|TRBJ2-5
CASSFHRETQYF
>TRBV29-1|TRBJ1-2
CSIGPTVRRWGYTF
>TRBV7-6|TRBJ1-6
CASSLNPTGTGHSPLHF
>TRBV27|TRBJ2-3
CASSRGGAAGTDTQYF
>TRBV18|TRBJ2-7
CASSSQTGIPYEQYF
>TRBV6-1|TRBJ2-7
CASSDWTRTYEQYF
>TRBV6-5|TRBJ1-3
CASSPYVGNTIYF
>TRBV4-2|TRBJ1-6
CASSQVGTENSPLHF
>TRBV7-2|TRBJ1-6
CASSLARQSPLHF
>TRBV13|TRBJ2-5
CASAIQGVGETQYF
>TRBV5-4|TRBJ2-1
CAGGSGGSYNEQFF
>TRBV9|TRBJ2-1
CASSGGWSKQFF
>TRBV28|TRBJ1-2
CASSSADSTFYGYTF
>TRBV7-2|TRBJ1-2
CASSLMGAQNGYTF
>TRBV4-2|TRBJ2-2
CASSQASVYTGELFF
>TRBV9|TRBJ2-7
CASSVAETGAYEQYF
>TRBV30|TRBJ1-5
CAWSMAVDQPQHF
>TRBV9|TRBJ1-5
CASSVGGYWNQPQHF
>TRBV14|TRBJ1-6
CASSQAGDSPLHF
>TRBV28|TRBJ1-2
CASTRTGVYTF
>TRBV30|TRBJ1-1
CAWSVGGILKEAFF
>TRBV2|TRBJ2-2
CASSTGTGATGELFF
>TRBV7-2|TRBJ2-5
CASSQEQGRAQYF
>TRBV5-1|TRBJ1-1
CASSLGQVLTEAFF
>TRBV9|TRBJ2-5
CASSVAGQGAGGQETQYF
>TRBV28|TRBJ1-2
CASSEQGDYGYTF
>TRBV5-4|TRBJ2-1
CASSPIGGGVRNEQFF
>TRBV5-6|TRBJ1-6
CASSRDRRNSPLHF
>TRBV28|TRBJ2-4
CASSLRDRGNIQYF
>TRBV6-1|TRBJ2-1
CASSLREISYNEQFF
>TRBV27|TRBJ2-2
CASSSYLGELFF
>TRBV5-1|TRBJ1-4
CASSSGTGGTWEKLFF
>TRBV5-4|TRBJ1-2
CASSLEGNYGYTF
>TRBV5-1|TRBJ1-1
CASSLEGGTEAFF